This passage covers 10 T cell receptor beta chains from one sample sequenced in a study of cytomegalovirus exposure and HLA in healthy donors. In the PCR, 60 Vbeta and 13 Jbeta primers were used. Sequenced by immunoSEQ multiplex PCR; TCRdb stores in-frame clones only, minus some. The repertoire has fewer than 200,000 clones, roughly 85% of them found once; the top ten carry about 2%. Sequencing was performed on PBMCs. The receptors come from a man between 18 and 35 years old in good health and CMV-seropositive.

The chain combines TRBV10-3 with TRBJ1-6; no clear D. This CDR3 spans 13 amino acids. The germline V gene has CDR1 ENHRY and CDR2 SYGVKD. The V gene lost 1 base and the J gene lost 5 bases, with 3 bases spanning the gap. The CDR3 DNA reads TGTGCCATCAGTGAGTTCGATAATTCACCCCTCCACTTT. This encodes CAISEFDNSPLHF.

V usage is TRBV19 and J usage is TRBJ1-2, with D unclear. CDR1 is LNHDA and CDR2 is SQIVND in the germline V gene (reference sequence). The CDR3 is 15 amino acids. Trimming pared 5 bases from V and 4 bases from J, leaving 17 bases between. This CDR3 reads CASSARGPPVYGYTF. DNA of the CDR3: TGTGCCAGTAGTGCTCGAGGGCCCCCGGTCTATGGCTACACCTTC.

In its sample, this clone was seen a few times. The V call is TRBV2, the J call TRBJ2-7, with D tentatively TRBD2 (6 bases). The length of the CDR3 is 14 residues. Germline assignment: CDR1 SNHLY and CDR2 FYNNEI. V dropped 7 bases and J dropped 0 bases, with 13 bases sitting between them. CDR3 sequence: CASKPGLLSYEQYF. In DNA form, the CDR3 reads TGTGCCAGCAAACCGGGACTCCTCTCCTACGAGCAGTACTTC.

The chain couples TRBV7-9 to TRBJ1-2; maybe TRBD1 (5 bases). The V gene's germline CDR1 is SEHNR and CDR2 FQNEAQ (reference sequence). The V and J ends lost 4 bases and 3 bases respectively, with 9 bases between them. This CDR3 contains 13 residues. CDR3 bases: TGTGCCAGCAGCTCCGACAGTGACTATGGCTACACCTTC. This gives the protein CASSSDSDYGYTF.

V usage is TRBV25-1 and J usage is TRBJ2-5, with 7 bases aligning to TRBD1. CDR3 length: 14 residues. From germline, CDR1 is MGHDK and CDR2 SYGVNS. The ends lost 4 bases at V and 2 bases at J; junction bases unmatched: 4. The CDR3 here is CASSGPTGQETQYF. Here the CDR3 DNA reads TGTGCCAGCAGTGGCCCGACAGGGCAAGAGACCCAGTACTTC. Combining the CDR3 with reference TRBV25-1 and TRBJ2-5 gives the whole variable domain EADIYQTPRYLVIGTGKKITLECSQTMGHDKMYWYQQDPGMELHLIHYSYGVNSTEKGDLSSESTVSRIRTEHFPLTLESARPSHTSQYLCASSGPTGQETQYFGPGTRLLVL.

CDR3 sequence reads: CASSQERGEGMTDTQYF. CDR3 nucleotide sequence: TGTGCCAGCAGCCAAGAAAGGGGTGAAGGGATGACAGATACGCAGTATTTT. The chain combines TRBV4-2 with TRBJ2-3; a possible D gene is TRBD1 (5 bases). CDR1 is LGHNA and CDR2 is YNFKEQ in the germline V gene. Trimming took 0 bases from V and 3 from J, leaving 16 bases between them. CDR3 length equals 17 residues.

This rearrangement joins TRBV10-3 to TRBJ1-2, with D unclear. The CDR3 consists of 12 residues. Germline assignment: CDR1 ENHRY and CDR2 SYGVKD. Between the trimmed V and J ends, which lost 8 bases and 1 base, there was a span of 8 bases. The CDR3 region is CAISPYNYGYTF. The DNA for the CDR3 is TGTGCCATCTCACCCTATAACTATGGCTACACCTTC.

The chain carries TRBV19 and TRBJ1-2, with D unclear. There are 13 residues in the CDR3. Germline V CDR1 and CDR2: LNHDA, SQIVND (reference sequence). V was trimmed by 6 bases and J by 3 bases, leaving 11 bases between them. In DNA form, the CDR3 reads TGTGCCAGTAGCCTCCGGAGCGACTATGGCTACACCTTC. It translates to CASSLRSDYGYTF.

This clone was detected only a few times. The CDR3 DNA reads TGTGCCAGCAGCTTCTCCACTAGCGGGCGCACAGATACGCAGTATTTT. Translated, it gives CASSFSTSGRTDTQYF. This chain uses TRBV13 with TRBJ2-3, with 9 bases that match TRBD2. The germline V gene has CDR1 PRHDT and CDR2 FYEKMQ (reference sequence). The J segment lost 1 base and the V segment lost 3 bases, leaving 5 bases of the junction unmatched. The CDR3 totals 16 residues.

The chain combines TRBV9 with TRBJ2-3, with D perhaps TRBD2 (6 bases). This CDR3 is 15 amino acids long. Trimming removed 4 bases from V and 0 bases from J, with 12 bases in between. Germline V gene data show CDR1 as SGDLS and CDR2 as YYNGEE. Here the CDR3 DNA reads TGTGCCAGCAGCCTTAGCGGTTCTAGCACAGATACGCAGTATTTT. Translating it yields CASSLSGSSTDTQYF.